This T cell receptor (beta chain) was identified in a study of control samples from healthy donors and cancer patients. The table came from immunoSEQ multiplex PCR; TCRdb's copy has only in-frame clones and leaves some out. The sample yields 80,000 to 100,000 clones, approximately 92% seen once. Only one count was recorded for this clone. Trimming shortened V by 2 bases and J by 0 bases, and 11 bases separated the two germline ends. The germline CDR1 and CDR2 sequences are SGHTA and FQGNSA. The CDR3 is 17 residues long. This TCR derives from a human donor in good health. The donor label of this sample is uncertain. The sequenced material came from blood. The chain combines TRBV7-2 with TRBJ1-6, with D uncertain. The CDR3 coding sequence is TGTGCCAGCAGCTTATATCGGGCCCCCTCCTATAATTCACCCCTCCACTTT. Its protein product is CASSLYRAPSYNSPLHF. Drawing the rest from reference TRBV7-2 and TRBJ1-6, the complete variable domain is GAGVSQSPSNKVTEKGKDVELRCDPISGHTALYWYRQSLGQGLEFLIYFQGNSAPDKSGLPSDRFSAERTGGSVSTLTIQRTQQEDSAVYLCASSLYRAPSYNSPLHFGNGTRLTVT.